This record covers a single T cell receptor (beta chain). Its antigen remains unidentified. This record comes from a study of blood T cells in healthy people across ages. Study-level findings and limits: Older age coincided with a roughly linear decline in TCR beta diversity per million T cells.

The germline V and J ends were trimmed by 2 bases and 3 bases, with 11 bases remaining between them. CDR3 length: 14 residues. CDR1 and CDR2 (germline): SGHRS, YFSETQ. A sample-barcoded 5' primer and a J-beta primer mix were used in a second PCR of roughly 6 to 12 cycles. A template-switch adaptor with 12 random nucleotides tagged each cDNA molecule. TCRdb itself ran the 5' RACE reads through MiXCR, one entry per CDR3 protein. There are hundreds of thousands of distinct CDR3 sequences in the sample; approximately 59% occur only once, and 30% to 40% lies in the top ten. The chain recombines TRBV5-1 with TRBJ1-1; maybe TRBD1 (6 bases). The TCR was taken from a man aged 55 to 70 in good health. What was sequenced was blood. CDR3 nucleotides: TGCGCCAGCAGCTTCGGCAGGGGCTACACTGAAGCTTTCTTT. Amino acid sequence: CASSFGRGYTEAFF.